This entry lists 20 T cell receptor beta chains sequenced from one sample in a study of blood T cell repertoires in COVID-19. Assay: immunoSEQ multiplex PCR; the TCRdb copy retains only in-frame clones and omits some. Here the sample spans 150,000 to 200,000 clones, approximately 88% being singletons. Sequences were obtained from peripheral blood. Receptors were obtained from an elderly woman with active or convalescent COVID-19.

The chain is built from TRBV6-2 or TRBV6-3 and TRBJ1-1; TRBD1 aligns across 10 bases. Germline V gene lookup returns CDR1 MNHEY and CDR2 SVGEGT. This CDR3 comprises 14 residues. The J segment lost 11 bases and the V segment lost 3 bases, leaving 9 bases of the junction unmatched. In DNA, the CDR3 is TGTGCCAGCAGTTATTCCGGGACAGGGGTTCGCGCTTTCTTT. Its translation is CASSYSGTGVRAFF.

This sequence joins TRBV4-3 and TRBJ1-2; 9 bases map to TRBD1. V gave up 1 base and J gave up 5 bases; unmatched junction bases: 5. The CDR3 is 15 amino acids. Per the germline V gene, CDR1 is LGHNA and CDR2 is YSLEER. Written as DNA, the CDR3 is TGCGCCAGCAGCCAAGTTAGCGGACAGGGGTATGGCTACACCTTC. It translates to CASSQVSGQGYGYTF.

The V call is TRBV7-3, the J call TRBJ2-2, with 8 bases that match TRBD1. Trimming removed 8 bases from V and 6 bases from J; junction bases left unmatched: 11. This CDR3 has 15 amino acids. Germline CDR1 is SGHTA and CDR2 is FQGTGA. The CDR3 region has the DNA TGTGCCAGCCGCACCGGGGCAGGGGGCTCCGGGGAGCTGTTTTTT. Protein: CASRTGAGGSGELFF.

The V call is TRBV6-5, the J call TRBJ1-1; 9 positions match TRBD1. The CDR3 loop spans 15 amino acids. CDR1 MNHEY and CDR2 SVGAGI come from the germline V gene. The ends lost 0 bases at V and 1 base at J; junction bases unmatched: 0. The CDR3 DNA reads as TGTGCCAGCAGTTACTCGGACAGGGGGAACACTGAAGCTTTCTTT. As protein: CASSYSDRGNTEAFF.

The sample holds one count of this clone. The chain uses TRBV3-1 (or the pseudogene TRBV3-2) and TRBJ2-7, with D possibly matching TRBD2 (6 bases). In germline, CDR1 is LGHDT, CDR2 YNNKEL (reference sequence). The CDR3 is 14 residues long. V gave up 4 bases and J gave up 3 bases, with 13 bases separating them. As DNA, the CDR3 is TGTGCCAGCAGCCCGAGACTAGGCGGCTACGAGCAGTACTTC. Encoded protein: CASSPRLGGYEQYF.

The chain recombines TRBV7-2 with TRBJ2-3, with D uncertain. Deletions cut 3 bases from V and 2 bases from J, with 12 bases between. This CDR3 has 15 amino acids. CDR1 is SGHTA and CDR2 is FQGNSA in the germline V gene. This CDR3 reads CASSFYGELTDTQYF. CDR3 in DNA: TGTGCCAGCAGCTTTTACGGAGAGCTCACAGATACGCAGTATTTT. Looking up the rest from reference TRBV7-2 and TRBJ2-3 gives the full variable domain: GAGVSQSPSNKVTEKGKDVELRCDPISGHTALYWYRQSLGQGLEFLIYFQGNSAPDKSGLPSDRFSAERTGGSVSTLTIQRTQQEDSAVYLCASSFYGELTDTQYFGPGTRLTVL.

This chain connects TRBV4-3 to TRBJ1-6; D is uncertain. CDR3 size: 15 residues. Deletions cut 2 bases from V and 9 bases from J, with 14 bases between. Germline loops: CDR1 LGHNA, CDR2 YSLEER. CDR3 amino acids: CASSQQRVGSSPLHF. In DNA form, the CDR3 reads TGCGCCAGCAGCCAACAGAGGGTTGGGTCTTCACCCCTCCACTTT.

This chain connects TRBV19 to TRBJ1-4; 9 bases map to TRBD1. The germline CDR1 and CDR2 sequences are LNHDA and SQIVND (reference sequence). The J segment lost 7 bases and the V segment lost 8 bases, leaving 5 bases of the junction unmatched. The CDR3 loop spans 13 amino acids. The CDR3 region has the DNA TGTGCCAGTGGTGACAGGGGGTTTGAAAAACTGTTTTTT. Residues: CASGDRGFEKLFF. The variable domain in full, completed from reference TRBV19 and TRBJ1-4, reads DGGITQSPKYLFRKEGQNVTLSCEQNLNHDAMYWYRQDPGQGLRLIYYSQIVNDFQKGDIAEGYSVSREKKESFPLTVTSAQKNPTAFYLCASGDRGFEKLFFGSGTQLSVL.

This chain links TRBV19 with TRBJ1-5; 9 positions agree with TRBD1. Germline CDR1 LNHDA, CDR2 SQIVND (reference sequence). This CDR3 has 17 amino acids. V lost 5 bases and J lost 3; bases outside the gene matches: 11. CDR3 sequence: CASSPTDRGEYNQPQHF. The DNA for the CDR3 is TGTGCCAGTAGTCCGACGGACAGGGGAGAGTACAATCAGCCCCAGCATTTT. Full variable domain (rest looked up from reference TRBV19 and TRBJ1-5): DGGITQSPKYLFRKEGQNVTLSCEQNLNHDAMYWYRQDPGQGLRLIYYSQIVNDFQKGDIAEGYSVSREKKESFPLTVTSAQKNPTAFYLCASSPTDRGEYNQPQHFGDGTRLSIL.

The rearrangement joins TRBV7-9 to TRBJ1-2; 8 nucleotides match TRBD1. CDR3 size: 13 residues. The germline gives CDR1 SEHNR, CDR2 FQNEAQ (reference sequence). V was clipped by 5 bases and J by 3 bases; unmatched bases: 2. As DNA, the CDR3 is TGTGCCAGCAGCCCAGGGGGCGACTATGGCTACACCTTC. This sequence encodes CASSPGGDYGYTF.

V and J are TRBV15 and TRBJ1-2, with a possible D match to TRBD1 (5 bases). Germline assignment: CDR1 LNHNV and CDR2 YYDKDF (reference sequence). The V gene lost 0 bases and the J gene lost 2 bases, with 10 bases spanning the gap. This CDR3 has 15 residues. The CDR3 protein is CATSRDLGANYGYTF. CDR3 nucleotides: TGTGCCACCAGCAGAGACCTTGGGGCAAACTATGGCTACACCTTC. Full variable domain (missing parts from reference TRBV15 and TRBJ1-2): DAMVIQNPRYQVTQFGKPVTLSCSQTLNHNVMYWYQQKSSQAPKLLFHYYDKDFNNEADTPDNFQSRRPNTSFCFLDIRSPGLGDTAMYLCATSRDLGANYGYTFGSGTRLTVV.

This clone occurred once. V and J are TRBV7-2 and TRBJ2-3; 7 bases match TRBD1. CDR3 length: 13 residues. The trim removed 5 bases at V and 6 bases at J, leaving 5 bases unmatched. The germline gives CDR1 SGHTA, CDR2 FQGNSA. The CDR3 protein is CASSLDRDDTQYF. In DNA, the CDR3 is TGTGCCAGCAGCCTCGACAGGGATGATACGCAGTATTTT.

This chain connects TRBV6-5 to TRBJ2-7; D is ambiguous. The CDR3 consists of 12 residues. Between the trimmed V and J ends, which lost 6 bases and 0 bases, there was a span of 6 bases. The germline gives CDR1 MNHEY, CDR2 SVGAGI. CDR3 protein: CASRAHSYEQYF. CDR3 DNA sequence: TGTGCCAGCAGGGCCCACTCCTACGAGCAGTACTTC.

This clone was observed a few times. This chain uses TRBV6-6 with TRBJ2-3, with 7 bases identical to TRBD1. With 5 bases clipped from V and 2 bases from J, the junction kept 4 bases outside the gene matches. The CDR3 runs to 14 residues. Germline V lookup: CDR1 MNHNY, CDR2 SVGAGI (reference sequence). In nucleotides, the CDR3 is TGTGCCAGCAGTAAGGGACAGTACACAGATACGCAGTATTTT. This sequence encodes CASSKGQYTDTQYF.

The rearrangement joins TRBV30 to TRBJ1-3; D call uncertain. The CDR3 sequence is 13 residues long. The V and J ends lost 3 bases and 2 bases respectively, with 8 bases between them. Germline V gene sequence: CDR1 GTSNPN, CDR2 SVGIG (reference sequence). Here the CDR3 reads CAWRLTPGNTIYF. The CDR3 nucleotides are TGTGCCTGGAGGCTAACCCCTGGAAACACCATATATTTT.

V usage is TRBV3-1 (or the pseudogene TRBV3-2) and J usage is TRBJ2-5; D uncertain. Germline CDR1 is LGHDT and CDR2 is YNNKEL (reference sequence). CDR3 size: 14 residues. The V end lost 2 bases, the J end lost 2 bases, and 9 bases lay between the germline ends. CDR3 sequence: CASSQRLQQETQYF. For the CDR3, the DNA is TGTGCCAGCAGCCAACGTTTACAGCAAGAGACCCAGTACTTC.

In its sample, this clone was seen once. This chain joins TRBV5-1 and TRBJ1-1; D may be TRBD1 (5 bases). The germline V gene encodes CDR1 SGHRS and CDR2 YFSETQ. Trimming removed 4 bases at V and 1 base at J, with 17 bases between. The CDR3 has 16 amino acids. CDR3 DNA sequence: TGCGCCAGCAGCCCCAGGTCCGGGACTCAGAACACTGAAGCTTTCTTT. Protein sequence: CASSPRSGTQNTEAFF.

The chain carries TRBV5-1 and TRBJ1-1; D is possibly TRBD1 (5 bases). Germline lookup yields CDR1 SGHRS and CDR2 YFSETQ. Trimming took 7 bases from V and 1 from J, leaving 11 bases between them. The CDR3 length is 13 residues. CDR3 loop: CASYPDRNTEAFF. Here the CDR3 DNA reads TGCGCCAGCTATCCCGACAGGAACACTGAAGCTTTCTTT.

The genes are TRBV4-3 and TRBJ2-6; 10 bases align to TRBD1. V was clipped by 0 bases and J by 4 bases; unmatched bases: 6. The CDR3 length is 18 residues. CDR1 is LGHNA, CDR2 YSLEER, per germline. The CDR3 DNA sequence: TGCGCCAGCAGCCAAGAGACAGGGGGCAGAATCGGGGCCAACGTCCTGACTTTC. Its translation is CASSQETGGRIGANVLTF.

This CDR3 reads CASMTTGRANYGYTF. CDR3 nucleotides: TGTGCCAGTATGACCACGGGCAGGGCTAACTATGGCTACACCTTC. V gene TRBV19 combines with J gene TRBJ1-2, with D perhaps TRBD1 (5 bases). The V end lost 7 bases, the J end lost 0 bases, and 15 bases lay between the germline ends. The CDR3 length is 15 residues. Germline lookup yields CDR1 LNHDA and CDR2 SQIVND (reference sequence).